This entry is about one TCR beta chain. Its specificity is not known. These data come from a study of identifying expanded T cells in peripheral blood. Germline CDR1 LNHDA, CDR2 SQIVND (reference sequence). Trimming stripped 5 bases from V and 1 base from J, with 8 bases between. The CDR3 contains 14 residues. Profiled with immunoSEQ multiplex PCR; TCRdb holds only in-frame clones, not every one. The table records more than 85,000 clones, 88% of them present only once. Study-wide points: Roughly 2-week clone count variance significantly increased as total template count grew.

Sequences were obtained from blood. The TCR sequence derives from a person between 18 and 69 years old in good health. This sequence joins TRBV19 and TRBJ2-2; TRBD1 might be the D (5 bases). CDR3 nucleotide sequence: TGTGCCAGTAGTTCTCAGGGGAACACCGGGGAGCTGTTTTTT. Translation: CASSSQGNTGELFF.